A selection of T cell receptor beta chains follows, all from one sample in a study of blood T cells in healthy people across ages. TCRdb used MiXCR to reprocess the 5' RACE reads, holding one entry per CDR3 protein. The sample lists about 720,000 distinct CDR3 sequences, approximately 21% occurring once. The sample was blood. The source is a man in his sixties or seventies in good health. The CDR3 runs from the conserved cysteine through the conserved F or W. The order of the fields is V gene, clone size, D gene, J gene, CDR3 DNA, CDR3 protein. D genes are given only for firm matches. Clone size is shown for a subset of rows, as once, few, many or a class of expanded clone.

TRBV29-1	NA	NA	TRBJ2-1	TGCAGCGTGTCCCGGGACATTGATGAGCAGTTCTTC	CSVSRDIDEQFF
TRBV14	NA	NA	TRBJ2-7	TGTGCCAGCAGCCAAGAAATAGAATCCTACGAGCAGTACTTC	CASSQEIESYEQYF
TRBV6-5	NA	NA	TRBJ2-2	TGTGCCAGCAGCCGACGTGTCGCCGGGGAGCTGTTTTTT	CASSRRVAGELFF
TRBV11-2	NA	TRBD2	TRBJ2-2	TGTGCCAGCAGCTTTAGCGGGATTACGAACACCGGGGAGCTGTTTTTT	CASSFSGITNTGELFF
TRBV7-2	NA	NA	TRBJ1-4	TGTGCCAGCAGCCTTGGGGGAATGAGGGAAAAACTGTTTTTT	CASSLGGMREKLFF
TRBV18	few	TRBD1	TRBJ2-3	TGTGCCAGCTCAGACAACAGGGGCCACGGTATTAGGGATACGCAGTATTTT	CASSDNRGHGIRDTQYF
TRBV6-2/TRBV6-3	NA	TRBD1	TRBJ2-6	TGTGCCAGCAGTTACGGACAGGTGGCCAACGTCCTGACTTTC	CASSYGQVANVLTF
TRBV20-1	NA	TRBD2	TRBJ2-7	TGCAGTGCTAGAGGACTAGCGGGAGCCTACGAGCAGTACTTC	CSARGLAGAYEQYF
TRBV7-9	NA	NA	TRBJ1-1	TGTGCCAGCAGCTTAGGCATCCTTGACACTGAAGCTTTCTTT	CASSLGILDTEAFF
TRBV9	few	NA	TRBJ2-1	TGTGCCAGCAGCGTAAGGTGGCGGGCCGGCTCCGTCAATGAGCAGTTCTTC	CASSVRWRAGSVNEQFF
TRBV29-1	few	NA	TRBJ2-3	TGCAGCGTCCATGTCGGGAGCACAGATACGCAGTATTTT	CSVHVGSTDTQYF
TRBV12-3/TRBV12-4	few	TRBD2	TRBJ2-1	TGTGCCAGCGAGGGACTAGCGGACAATGAGCAGTTCTTC	CASEGLADNEQFF